This entry lists 32 T cell receptor beta chains sequenced from one sample in a study of T cells in Graves' hyperthyroidism and ophthalmopathy. Template material for amplifying TCR beta CDR3 regions consisted of RNA transcripts. HTBI primers were the set used in a first-round RT-PCR of the TCR CDR3. TCRdb fed the multiplex PCR reads into MiXCR, producing one record per CDR3 protein. The sample includes some 490,000 distinct CDR3 sequences, 22% of them seen just once. The sequencing sample was made of blood. These receptor sequences come from a woman in her 70s with Graves' ophthalmopathy.

CDR3 sequence: CASSLAGQLRQPQHF. The DNA for the CDR3 is TGTGCCAGCAGCTTGGCCGGACAGTTAAGGCAGCCCCAGCATTTT. This chain connects TRBV5-6 to TRBJ1-5; perhaps TRBD1 as D (6 bases). The CDR3 runs to 15 residues. Trimming cost V 0 bases and J 7 bases, with 14 bases left between them. The germline V gene has CDR1 SGHDT and CDR2 YYEEEE.

At least ten counts were recorded for this clonotype. The rearrangement joins TRBV3-1 to TRBJ1-1, with TRBD1 as a possible D gene (5 bases). The V end was cut by 5 bases, the J end by 5 bases, with 12 bases between. In germline, CDR1 is LGHDT, CDR2 YNNKEL (reference sequence). CDR3 length: 13 residues. CDR3 nucleotides: TGTGCCAGCAGCTCTTTTGGGGGTACTGAAGCTTTCTTT. Translation gives CASSSFGGTEAFF. The complete variable domain, with remaining parts taken from reference TRBV3-1 and TRBJ1-1, reads DTAVSQTPKYLVTQMGNDKSIKCEQNLGHDTMYWYKQDSKKFLKIMFSYNNKELIINETVPNRFSPKSPDKAHLNLHINSLELGDSAVYFCASSSFGGTEAFFGQGTRLTVV.

As for this clonotype: Relative to the germline gene, one junction end is altered; a read error may explain this. V is TRBV7-7 and J is TRBJ2-5; a possible D gene is TRBD1 (5 bases). This CDR3 is 15 amino acids long. CDR1 is SSHAT and CDR2 is FNYEAQ in the germline V gene (reference sequence). This CDR3 is CASSPTTQGSETQYF. As DNA, the CDR3 is TGTGCTAGCAGCCCGACCACGCAGGGATCGGAGACCCAGTACTTC.

The chain links TRBV5-1 to TRBJ2-2, with 7 bases that match TRBD2. This CDR3 contains 14 residues. CDR1 is SGHRS and CDR2 is YFSETQ in the germline V gene. Trimming removed 6 bases from V and 7 bases from J; junction bases left unmatched: 9. The CDR3 nucleotides read TGCGCCAGCAAGGAGGGAGGGCAAAGCGGGGAGCTGTTTTTT. Translating it yields CASKEGGQSGELFF.

This chain connects TRBV9 to TRBJ2-7; 7 bases match TRBD2. Germline V gene sequence: CDR1 SGDLS, CDR2 YYNGEE. This CDR3 contains 14 residues. After removal of 2 bases from V and 6 bases from J, the junction contained 8 bases not matched to a gene. The CDR3 reads CASSVGGSKGEQYF. CDR3 nucleotides: TGTGCCAGCAGCGTCGGCGGGAGCAAGGGCGAGCAGTACTTC. Variable domain in full (rest from reference TRBV9 and TRBJ2-7): DSGVTQTPKHLITATGQRVTLRCSPRSGDLSVYWYQQSLDQGLQFLIQYYNGEERAKGNILERFSAQQFPDLHSELNLSSLELGDSALYFCASSVGGSKGEQYFGPGTRLTVT.

The sample holds a few counts of this clonotype. V and J are TRBV6-1 and TRBJ2-7; D possibly matches TRBD1 or TRBD2 (5 bases each). The CDR3 is 15 amino acids. Trimming removed 3 bases from V and 0 bases from J, with 12 bases in between. Germline V gene lookup returns CDR1 MNHNS and CDR2 SASEGT. In DNA form, the CDR3 reads TGTGCCAGCAGTGACCGAGGGGTCCTCTCCTACGAGCAGTACTTC. Translated: CASSDRGVLSYEQYF.

The rearrangement joins TRBV7-9 to TRBJ2-2; tentatively, D is TRBD1 or TRBD2 (5 bases each). Per germline, CDR1 SEHNR and CDR2 FQNEAQ (reference sequence). The CDR3 length is 17 residues. The V gene lost 0 bases and the J gene lost 1 base, with 12 bases spanning the gap. CDR3 amino acids: CASSLAGRTGNTGELFF. CDR3 in DNA: TGTGCCAGCAGCTTAGCGGGGAGAACAGGGAACACCGGGGAGCTGTTTTTT.

This clonotype was observed a handful of times. This rearrangement joins TRBV30 to TRBJ2-7; D could derive from TRBD1 or TRBD2 (5 bases each). V lost 3 bases and J 5 bases, leaving 20 bases between the germline ends. From germline, CDR1 is GTSNPN and CDR2 SVGIG (reference sequence). The CDR3 loop spans 15 amino acids. The CDR3 region is CAWRRPPWGSDEQYF. CDR3 coding DNA: TGTGCCTGGAGGAGGCCCCCGTGGGGGAGCGACGAGCAGTACTTC.

This clonotype appeared a few times. V gene TRBV20-1 combines with J gene TRBJ2-1; a possible D gene is TRBD2 (5 bases). V was cut by 4 bases and J by 10 bases, with 17 bases left in between. Germline CDR1 and CDR2: DFQATT and SNEGSKA (reference sequence). The CDR3 consists of 13 residues. DNA of the CDR3: TGCAGTGCTACCGGGGTCGCTACGGGGGAGCAGTTCTTC. Its protein is CSATGVATGEQFF.

There are many counts of this clonotype. This CDR3 is CASRAGRLNEKLFF. CDR3 DNA: TGTGCCAGCAGAGCCGGGAGGCTTAATGAAAAACTGTTTTTT. J is TRBJ1-4 and V is TRBV2; D gene unclear. The CDR3 is 14 residues long. The germline V gene has CDR1 SNHLY and CDR2 FYNNEI. V dropped 6 bases and J dropped 4 bases, with 12 bases sitting between them. Drawing the rest from reference TRBV2 and TRBJ1-4, the complete variable domain is EPEVTQTPSHQVTQMGQEVILRCVPISNHLYFYWYRQILGQKVEFLVSFYNNEISEKSEIFDDQFSVERPDGSNFTLKIRSTKLEDSAMYFCASRAGRLNEKLFFGSGTQLSVL.

In its sample, this clonotype was seen many times. The V call is TRBV11-2, the J call TRBJ2-1; D not resolved. The CDR3 consists of 14 residues. Germline V lookup: CDR1 SGHAT, CDR2 FQNNGV. V was clipped by 0 bases and J by 5 bases, with 8 bases between them. CDR3 sequence reads: CASSLDFANNEQFF. CDR3 bases: TGTGCCAGCAGCTTAGATTTTGCAAACAATGAGCAGTTCTTC.

J is TRBJ2-7 and V is TRBV7-2; TRBD1 matches 9 bases. CDR1 and CDR2 (germline): SGHTA, FQGNSA. J was trimmed by 4 bases and V by 3 bases; bases with no gene match: 10. This CDR3 has 16 amino acids. The CDR3 DNA is TGTGCCAGCAGCTTGGATACAGGGGGCACCGCTTACGAGCAGTACTTC. Translation: CASSLDTGGTAYEQYF.

The chain employs TRBV5-1 and TRBJ2-2; the match to TRBD1 covers 7 bases. V dropped 4 bases and J dropped 1; count of bases not matched to a gene: 4. The CDR3 consists of 15 residues. Germline lookup yields CDR1 SGHRS and CDR2 YFSETQ. The CDR3 loop reads CASSARTGNTGELFF. Written as DNA, the CDR3 is TGCGCCAGCAGCGCACGGACAGGGAACACCGGGGAGCTGTTTTTT.

For the CDR3, the DNA is TGTGCCACCAGTGCCATGGGGGGGGATGAGCAGTTCTTC. This gives the protein CATSAMGGDEQFF. The chain couples TRBV24-1 to TRBJ2-1; 7 bases align to TRBD2. Germline loops: CDR1 KGHDR, CDR2 SFDVKD. V gave up 5 bases and J gave up 8 bases; unmatched junction bases: 5. The CDR3 spans 13 residues.

The chain has TRBV29-1 and TRBJ1-2; possibly TRBD1 for D (6 bases). CDR1 is SQVTM and CDR2 is ANQGSEA in the germline V gene. The CDR3 covers 16 residues. The ends were cut back, 2 bases at V and 3 bases at J, with 19 bases in the middle. This CDR3 is CSVELRKGGVDYGYTF. The CDR3 DNA is TGCAGCGTTGAACTAAGGAAGGGGGGCGTCGACTATGGCTACACCTTC. Drawing the rest from reference TRBV29-1 and TRBJ1-2, the complete variable domain is SAVISQKPSRDICQRGTSLTIQCQVDSQVTMMFWYRQQPGQSLTLIATANQGSEATYESGFVIDKFPISRPNLTFSTLTVSNMSPEDSSIYLCSVELRKGGVDYGYTFGSGTRLTVV.

The chain's CDR3 is CSALRDRVGEAFF. CDR3 in DNA: TGCAGTGCTCTCCGGGACAGGGTCGGTGAAGCTTTCTTT. The chain combines TRBV20-1 with TRBJ1-1; 9 bases are a match to TRBD1. V dropped 5 bases and J dropped 7; count of bases not matched to a gene: 8. The CDR3 contains 13 residues. The germline CDR1 and CDR2 sequences are DFQATT and SNEGSKA (reference sequence).

With regard to this clonotype: This may stem from a read error, because a much larger clone lies one nucleotide away. The chain is built from TRBV7-3 and TRBJ2-3; D not resolved. The V end was cut by 5 bases, the J end by 1 base, with 13 bases between. Looked up from germline, CDR1 is SGHTA and CDR2 is FQGTGA. The CDR3 length is 15 residues. CDR3: CASSVSNGRTDTQYF. The CDR3 DNA reads TGTGCCAGCAGCGTATCTAACGGGCGCACAGATACGCAGTATTTT.

The sample holds a few counts of this clonotype. The chain carries TRBV12-3 or TRBV12-4 and TRBJ1-6, with TRBD1 identical over 7 bases. There are 14 residues in the CDR3. V trimming: 5 bases; J trimming: 8 bases; junction bases outside the gene matches: 6. CDR3 residues: CASSPQGGDSPLHF. The CDR3 DNA is TGTGCCAGCAGTCCCCAGGGGGGGGATTCACCCCTCCACTTT.

This clonotype was detected only a few times. The genes are TRBV20-1 and TRBJ2-7, with D perhaps matching TRBD1 or TRBD2 (5 bases each). V was clipped by 3 bases and J by 1 base, with 10 bases between them. Germline V gene sequence: CDR1 DFQATT, CDR2 SNEGSKA (reference sequence). This CDR3 has 13 residues. Written as DNA, the CDR3 is TGCAGTGCTAGGGTGGGGGTTTCCTACGAGCAGTACTTC. Its protein product is CSARVGVSYEQYF.

The V and J genes are TRBV12-3 or TRBV12-4 and TRBJ2-5; unclear D gene. V dropped 6 bases and J dropped 7 bases, with 12 bases sitting between them. The CDR3 totals 12 residues. Here the CDR3 DNA reads TGTGCCAGCAGCCAAGATGAGAGGACCCAGTACTTC. This encodes CASSQDERTQYF.

This clonotype appeared a few times. This rearrangement joins TRBV7-3 to TRBJ2-1; D not resolved. This CDR3 is built from 13 residues. The V gene's germline CDR1 is SGHTA and CDR2 FQGTGA. V was cut by 2 bases and J by 12 bases, with 14 bases left in between. CDR3 in DNA: TGTGCCAGCAGCTTATCTACCGAGCCGGGGCAGTTCTTC. Translating it yields CASSLSTEPGQFF.

The chain joins TRBV6-2 or TRBV6-3 to TRBJ2-1; D is possibly TRBD1 (6 bases). The CDR3 has 13 residues. Trimming took off 8 bases at V and 3 bases at J, with 11 bases between the two ends. Germline V gene sequence: CDR1 MNHEY, CDR2 SVGEGT. The CDR3 spells CASDLQGYNEQFF. As DNA, the CDR3 is TGTGCCAGCGATTTACAGGGCTACAATGAGCAGTTCTTC.

This clonotype was seen repeatedly, ten times or more. This chain uses TRBV27 with TRBJ1-6; no definite D call. The CDR3 has 12 amino acids. The V end was cut by 3 bases, the J end by 7 bases, with 4 bases between. Germline V CDR1 and CDR2: MNHEY, SMNVEV (reference sequence). CDR3 region: CASSFANSPLHF. The CDR3 nucleotides are TGTGCCAGCAGTTTTGCCAATTCACCCCTCCACTTT.

This clonotype was seen once. This chain uses TRBV9 with TRBJ1-6, with D perhaps TRBD1 (5 bases). The CDR3 has 17 residues. CDR1 is SGDLS, CDR2 YYNGEE, per germline. Between the trimmed V and J ends, which lost 0 bases and 7 bases, there was a span of 17 bases. The CDR3 is CASSVAWDANGNSPLHF. The CDR3 DNA sequence: TGTGCCAGCAGCGTAGCTTGGGACGCCAACGGGAATTCACCCCTCCACTTT. The full variable domain, its missing parts supplied by reference TRBV9 and TRBJ1-6, is DSGVTQTPKHLITATGQRVTLRCSPRSGDLSVYWYQQSLDQGLQFLIQYYNGEERAKGNILERFSAQQFPDLHSELNLSSLELGDSALYFCASSVAWDANGNSPLHFGNGTRLTVT.

V is TRBV12-3 or TRBV12-4 and J is TRBJ1-1; no clear D gene. Between the trimmed V and J ends, which lost 4 bases and 0 bases, there was a span of 12 bases. This CDR3 has 15 amino acids. The CDR3 region has the DNA TGTGCCAGCAGTTCTTCCGTTAATATGAACACTGAAGCTTTCTTT. Its protein product is CASSSSVNMNTEAFF.

This chain joins TRBV18 and TRBJ1-2; 8 bases fit TRBD1. The V gene's germline CDR1 is KGHSH and CDR2 LQKENI. CDR3 length: 16 amino acids. The V segment lost 0 bases and the J segment 3 bases; nucleotides outside the gene matches: 6. The CDR3 DNA follows: TGTGCCAGCTCACCACCGTGGACAGGGTATGACTATGGCTACACCTTC. Translation gives CASSPPWTGYDYGYTF.

This clonotype has only a few counts. This chain joins TRBV24-1 and TRBJ2-1; no clear D gene. Germline loops: CDR1 KGHDR, CDR2 SFDVKD. The CDR3 is 12 amino acids. Trimming removed 8 bases from V and 10 bases from J, with 14 bases in between. This CDR3 is CATTVAQAEQFF. DNA for the CDR3: TGTGCCACCACCGTTGCCCAGGCGGAGCAGTTCTTC.

There are many counts of this clonotype. The chain links TRBV7-2 to TRBJ1-1, with D possibly being TRBD1 (6 bases). V shed 2 bases and J shed 1 base, with 11 bases lying between them. CDR3 size: 15 residues. CDR1 is SGHTA and CDR2 is FQGNSA in the germline V gene. CDR3 sequence (DNA): TGTGCCAGCAGCTTAACTCACAGGGCGAACACTGAAGCTTTCTTT. It encodes CASSLTHRANTEAFF. Full variable domain (rest looked up from reference TRBV7-2 and TRBJ1-1): GAGVSQSPSNKVTEKGKDVELRCDPISGHTALYWYRQSLGQGLEFLIYFQGNSAPDKSGLPSDRFSAERTGGSVSTLTIQRTQQEDSAVYLCASSLTHRANTEAFFGQGTRLTVV.

About this clonotype: A read error may produce the germline difference seen at one junction end. The CDR3 nucleotides read TGTGCCAGCGGTGAGAATCGGGACAAGGGGTCCGAGACTCAGTACTTC. This encodes CASGENRDKGSETQYF. This rearrangement joins TRBV25-1 to TRBJ2-5; D might be TRBD1 (6 bases). CDR3 length: 16 amino acids. Germline V gene lookup returns CDR1 MGHDK and CDR2 SYGVNS.

A remark on this clonotype: A much more abundant neighbour one base away suggests this may be a read error. The V gene is TRBV6-2 or TRBV6-3, the J gene TRBJ2-1; 10 positions match TRBD2. CDR1 MNHEY and CDR2 SVGEGT come from the germline V gene. CDR3 length equals 15 residues. V was clipped by 5 bases and J by 9 bases; unmatched bases: 10. The CDR3 loop reads CASSPPSGSPVEQFF. Here the CDR3 DNA reads TGTGCCAGCAGTCCCCCTAGCGGGAGCCCGGTTGAGCAGTTCTTC.

This clonotype has a handful of counts. The genes are TRBV3-1 and TRBJ2-1; 8 bases fit TRBD2. The J segment lost 4 bases and the V segment lost 0 bases, leaving 8 bases of the junction unmatched. CDR1 and CDR2 from the germline V gene are LGHDT and YNNKEL (reference sequence). This CDR3 region has 17 residues. The CDR3 coding sequence is TGTGCCAGCAGCCAAGAACGGGCCGGGAGGGTATACAATGAGCAGTTCTTC. Protein sequence: CASSQERAGRVYNEQFF.

The V gene is TRBV12-3 or TRBV12-4, the J gene TRBJ2-7; the match to TRBD2 covers 10 bases. There are 16 residues in the CDR3. V shed 4 bases and J 2 bases; nucleotides not matched to a gene: 8. DNA for the CDR3: TGTGCCAGCAGTTCTCCCAGACTAGCGGGCACCTACGAGCAGTACTTC. The encoded protein is CASSSPRLAGTYEQYF.